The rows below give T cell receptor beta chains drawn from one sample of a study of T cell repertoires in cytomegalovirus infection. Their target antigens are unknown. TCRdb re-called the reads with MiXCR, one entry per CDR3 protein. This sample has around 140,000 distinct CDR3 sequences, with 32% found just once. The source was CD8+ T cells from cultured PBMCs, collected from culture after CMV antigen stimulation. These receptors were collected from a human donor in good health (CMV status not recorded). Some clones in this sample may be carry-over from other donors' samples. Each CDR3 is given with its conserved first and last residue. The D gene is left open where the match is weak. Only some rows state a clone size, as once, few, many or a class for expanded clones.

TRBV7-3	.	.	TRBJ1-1	TGTGCCAGCAGCTTAGGCGTGGGGATCACGACTGAAGCTTTCTTT	CASSLGVGITTEAFF
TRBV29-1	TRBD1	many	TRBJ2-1	TGCAGCCCGTACGGCGGGGACAGGGTAAATGAGCAGTTCTTC	CSPYGGDRVNEQFF
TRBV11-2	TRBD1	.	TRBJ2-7	TGTGCCAGCACGGCAGGGGGCTCCTACGAGCAGTACTTC	CASTAGGSYEQYF
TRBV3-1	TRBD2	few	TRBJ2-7	TGTGCCAGCAGCGCGATAAGGGCTAGCGGGGGGGACGAGCAGTACTTC	CASSAIRASGGDEQYF
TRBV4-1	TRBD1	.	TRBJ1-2	TGCGCCAGCAGCCGATCGGACAGGGGGGATTATGGCTACACCTTC	CASSRSDRGDYGYTF
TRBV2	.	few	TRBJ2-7	TGTGCCAGCAGTGAAGGGACTATTCCCGAGCAGTACTTC	CASSEGTIPEQYF
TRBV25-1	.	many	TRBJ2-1	TGTGCCAGCAGTGATGTGGTTCGGGACCCACACGCAGAGCAGTTCTTC	CASSDVVRDPHAEQFF
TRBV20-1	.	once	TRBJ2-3	TGCAGTGCTAGAGAGTCGGATAGCGGCTCGGAGTATTTT	CSARESDSGSEYF
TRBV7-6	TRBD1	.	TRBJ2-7	TGTGCCAGCAGCTATAAGACCGGGACAGCCGATGAGCAGTACTTC	CASSYKTGTADEQYF
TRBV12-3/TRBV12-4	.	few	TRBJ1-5	TGTGCCAGCAGCCTGGGGGGGAGGTGGAGCAATCAGCCCCAGCATTTT	CASSLGGRWSNQPQHF
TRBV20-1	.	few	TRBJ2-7	TGCAGTGCTAGAGGGGACCACTACGAGCAGTACTTC	CSARGDHYEQYF
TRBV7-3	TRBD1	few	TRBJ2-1	TGTGCCAGCAGCCCCGGGACAGGGGAAAATGAGCAGTTCTTC	CASSPGTGENEQFF
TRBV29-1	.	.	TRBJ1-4	TGCAGCGTTGTGGGTCAGGCTGGAAAAAAACTGTTTTTT	CSVVGQAGKKLFF
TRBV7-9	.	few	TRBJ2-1	TGTGCCAGCAGCCACCCAACTTACAATGAGCAGTTCTTC	CASSHPTYNEQFF
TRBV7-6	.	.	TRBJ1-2	TGTGCCAGCAGCTTCGCGGAACGTGGCTACACCTTC	CASSFAERGYTF
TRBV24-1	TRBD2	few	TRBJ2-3	TGTGCCACCAGTGAGACCAAGTGGAGGGAGGGATCGGATTGGAAGCAGTATTTT	CATSETKWREGSDWKQYF
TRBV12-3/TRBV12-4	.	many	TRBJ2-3	TGTGCCAGCAGTTTAAGTGGAGGGCCCGTTTCGGATACGCAGTATTTT	CASSLSGGPVSDTQYF
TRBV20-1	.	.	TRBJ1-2	TGCAGTGCTAGGCGTCGGGACTATGGCTACACCTTC	CSARRRDYGYTF
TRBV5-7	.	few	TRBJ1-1	TGTGCCAGCAGCGCCCTAGGCAGGGAGGACACTGAAGCTTTCTTT	CASSALGREDTEAFF
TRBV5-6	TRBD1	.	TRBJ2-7	TGTGCCAGCAGCCATATTACAGGGGGCTTTGTTTACGAGCAGTACTTC	CASSHITGGFVYEQYF
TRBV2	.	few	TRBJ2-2	TGTGCCAGCGAAGCAGGGGTTTACACCGGGGAGCTGTTTTTT	CASEAGVYTGELFF
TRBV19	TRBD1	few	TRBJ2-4	TGTGCCAGTAGTATAGTCCAGGGGGAAAACATTCAGTACTTC	CASSIVQGENIQYF
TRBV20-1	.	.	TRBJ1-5	TGCAGTGCCATAGACGAGAATCAGCCCCAGCATTTT	CSAIDENQPQHF
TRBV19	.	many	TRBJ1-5	TGTGCCAGTAGTTCAGACTATAGCAATCAGCCCCAGCATTTT	CASSSDYSNQPQHF
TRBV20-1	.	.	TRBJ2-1	TGCAGTGCTAGAGAAATAGCCAATGAGCAGTTCTTC	CSAREIANEQFF
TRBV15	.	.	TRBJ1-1	TGTGCCACCGAGGGCGGTGACACTGAAGCTTTCTTT	CATEGGDTEAFF
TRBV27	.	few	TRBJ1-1	TGTGCCAGCATAAAGGGGCCCCATGAAGCTTTCTTT	CASIKGPHEAFF
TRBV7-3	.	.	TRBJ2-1	TGTGCCAGCAGCTTAGGCGCGGGGGCCTCCTACAATGAGCAGTTCTTC	CASSLGAGASYNEQFF
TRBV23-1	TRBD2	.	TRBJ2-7	TGCGCCAGCAGTCAGTGGAGCGGGGGGGCTAGGGAGTCCTACGAGCAGTACTTC	CASSQWSGGARESYEQYF
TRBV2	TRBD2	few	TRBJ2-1	TGTGCCAGCCTGGGACTAGCTTACAATGAGCAGTTCTTC	CASLGLAYNEQFF
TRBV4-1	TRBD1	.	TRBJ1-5	TGCGCCAGCAGCCAAGATTGGGACAGAGATCAGCCCCAGCATTTT	CASSQDWDRDQPQHF
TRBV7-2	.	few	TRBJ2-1	TGTGCCAGCAGCTTTCTCCACAATGAGCAGTTCTTC	CASSFLHNEQFF
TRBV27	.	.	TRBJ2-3	TGTGCCAGCAGTTTATCAATATATGGGTCTAGCACAGATACGCAGTATTTT	CASSLSIYGSSTDTQYF
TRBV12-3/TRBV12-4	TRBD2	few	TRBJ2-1	TGTGCCAGCAGTTACGGGGGGGCTAACAATGAGCAGTTCTTC	CASSYGGANNEQFF
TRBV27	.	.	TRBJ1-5	TGTGCCAGCAGCCAAGTCCTGGATCAGCCCCAGCATTTT	CASSQVLDQPQHF
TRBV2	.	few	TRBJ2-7	TGTGCCAGCAGTGAAGCGCTTATGGGGAACAACGAGCAGTACTTC	CASSEALMGNNEQYF
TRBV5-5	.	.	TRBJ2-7	TGTGCCAGCAGCCCTACCACCGGGATGTCAGGGTATCGATACGAGCAGTACTTC	CASSPTTGMSGYRYEQYF
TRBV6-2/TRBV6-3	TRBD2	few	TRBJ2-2	TGTGCCAGCAGTTGGTGGAGGACTAGCGGGGGTCACACCGGGGAGCTGTTTTTT	CASSWWRTSGGHTGELFF
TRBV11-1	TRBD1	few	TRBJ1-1	TGTGCCAGCAGCTTAGAGTGGACAGGGAACACTGAAGCTTTCTTT	CASSLEWTGNTEAFF
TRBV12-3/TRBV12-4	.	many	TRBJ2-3	TGTGCCAGCAGTGGGGGCACAGATACGCAGTATTTT	CASSGGTDTQYF
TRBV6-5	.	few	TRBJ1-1	TGTGCCAGCAGTTACTCGTTGGGTGGGGCCACTGAAGCTTTCTTT	CASSYSLGGATEAFF
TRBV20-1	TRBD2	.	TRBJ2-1	TGCAGTGCACAGGGAGGACTAGCGGGGGTTCTGCGCAATGAGCAGTTCTTC	CSAQGGLAGVLRNEQFF
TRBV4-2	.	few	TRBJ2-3	TGTGCCAGCAGCCAATCCCCTGACCAACCCACAGATACGCAGTATTTT	CASSQSPDQPTDTQYF
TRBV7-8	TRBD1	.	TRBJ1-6	TGTGCCAGCAGCGTGGACAGGGCATCTAATTCACCCCTCCACTTT	CASSVDRASNSPLHF
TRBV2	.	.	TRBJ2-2	TGTGCCAGCATCTTAGGGGACACCGGGGAGCTGTTTTTT	CASILGDTGELFF
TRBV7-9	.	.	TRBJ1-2	TGTGCCAGCAGCTCCCGGACAGAAGGGAACTATGGCTACACCTTC	CASSSRTEGNYGYTF
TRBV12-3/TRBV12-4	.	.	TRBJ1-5	TGTGCCAGCAGTTTAGGGGAGGGGGGCAACAATCAGCCCCAGCATTTT	CASSLGEGGNNQPQHF
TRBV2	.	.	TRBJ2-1	TGTGCCAGCAGCGGACAGGAGGGTGAGCAGTTCTTC	CASSGQEGEQFF
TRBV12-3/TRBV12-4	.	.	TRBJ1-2	TGTGCCAGCAGTGCCCCTATCGTAAATAAGACACTTCTCATGGCCCCCACCTATGGCTACACCTTC	CASSAPIVNKTLLMAPTYGYTF
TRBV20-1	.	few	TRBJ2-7	TGCAGTGCTAGACCCGGAGGGTACGAGCAGTACTTC	CSARPGGYEQYF
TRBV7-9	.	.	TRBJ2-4	TGTGCCAGCAGCTCCTTTGGCAGTGAGAACATTCAGTACTTC	CASSSFGSENIQYF
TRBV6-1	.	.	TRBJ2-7	TGTGCCAGCAGTGAAGTTGCGGGGTACTCCTACGAGCAGTACTTC	CASSEVAGYSYEQYF
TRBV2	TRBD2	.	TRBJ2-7	TGTGCCAGCTTACTAGCGGGGGACGAGCAGTACTTC	CASLLAGDEQYF
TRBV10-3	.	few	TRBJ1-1	TGTGCCATCAGTGAGACAACAGAAAAAGCTGAAGCTTTCTTT	CAISETTEKAEAFF
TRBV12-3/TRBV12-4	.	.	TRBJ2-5	TGTGCCAGCAGTTTTTTCCAGGATGAGGAGACCCAGTACTTC	CASSFFQDEETQYF
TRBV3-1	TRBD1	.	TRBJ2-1	TGTGCCAGCAGCCATGGTACAGGGGTTTTCTACAATGAGCAGTTCTTC	CASSHGTGVFYNEQFF
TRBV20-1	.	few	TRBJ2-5	TGCAGTGCTAGAGGGGCAGGCGAGACCCAGTACTTC	CSARGAGETQYF
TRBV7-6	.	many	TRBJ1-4	TGTGCCAGCAGCTTAGACGGGGATCTTAATGAAAAACTGTTTTTT	CASSLDGDLNEKLFF